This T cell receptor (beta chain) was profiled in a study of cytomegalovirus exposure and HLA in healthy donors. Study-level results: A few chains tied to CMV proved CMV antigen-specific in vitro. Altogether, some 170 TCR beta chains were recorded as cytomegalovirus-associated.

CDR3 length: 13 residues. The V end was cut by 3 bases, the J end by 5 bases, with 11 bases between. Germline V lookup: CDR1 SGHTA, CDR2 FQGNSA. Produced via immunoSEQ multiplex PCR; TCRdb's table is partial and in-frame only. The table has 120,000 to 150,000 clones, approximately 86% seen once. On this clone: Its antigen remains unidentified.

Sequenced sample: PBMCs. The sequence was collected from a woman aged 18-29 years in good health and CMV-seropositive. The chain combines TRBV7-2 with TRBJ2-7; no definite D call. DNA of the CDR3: TGTGCCAGCAGCTTGTCAGATTACAACGAGCAGTACTTC. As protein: CASSLSDYNEQYF.